This is a list of T cell receptor beta chains from one sample in a study of graft-versus-host responses after intestinal transplantation. TCRdb's table, derived via immunoSEQ multiplex PCR, lists solely in-frame clones and lacks some. The repertoire includes some 90,000 clones, 75% to 95% of them detected once, and roughly 6% sits in the top ten. Their recognized antigens are unknown. The sequencing here drew on unstimulated CD8+ T cells sorted from spleen or lymph node cells, taken before intestinal transplant. These receptors were collected from a human donor who received an intestinal transplant. CDR3s include the opening cysteine and the closing phenylalanine or tryptophan. A D gene is named only where the DNA matches it firmly. Clone size is shown for a subset of rows, as once, few, many or a class of expanded clone.

CDR3 length	J gene	D gene	V gene	clone size	CDR3 protein	CDR3 DNA
14	TRBJ1-1	NA	TRBV13	NA	CASSLRQGWTEAFF	TGTGCCAGCAGCCTCCGGCAGGGATGGACTGAAGCTTTCTTT
15	TRBJ2-1	NA	TRBV5-4	NA	CASSLVFEGYNEQFF	TGTGCCAGCAGCTTGGTATTTGAGGGGTACAATGAGCAGTTCTTC
14	TRBJ1-1	NA	TRBV5-1	NA	CASSWWEGNTEAFF	TGCGCCAGCAGCTGGTGGGAGGGGAACACTGAAGCTTTCTTT
17	TRBJ2-5	TRBD2	TRBV7-9	NA	CASTPPGTSPNQETQYF	TGTGCCAGCACCCCACCCGGGACTAGCCCGAACCAAGAGACCCAGTACTTC
16	TRBJ2-2	NA	TRBV19	NA	CASTPLGGQNTGELFF	TGTGCCAGTACCCCGCTCGGGGGCCAGAACACCGGGGAGCTGTTTTTT
13	TRBJ2-7	TRBD2	TRBV4-2	NA	CASSQGLAEEQYF	TGTGCCAGCAGCCAGGGACTAGCGGAAGAGCAGTACTTC
14	TRBJ1-6	NA	TRBV27	once	CASSLWGGRSPLHF	TGTGCCAGCAGTTTATGGGGTGGTAGGTCACCCCTCCACTTT
13	TRBJ2-7	NA	TRBV6-1	once	CASSVGPTYEQYF	TGTGCCAGCTCTGTCGGGCCCACCTACGAGCAGTACTTC
15	TRBJ2-3	NA	TRBV30	NA	CAWSVYGRVTDTQYF	TGTGCCTGGAGTGTATATGGACGGGTCACAGATACGCAGTATTTT
11	TRBJ2-5	NA	TRBV11-2	once	CASNRGETQYF	TGTGCCAGCAACCGGGGAGAGACCCAGTACTTC
14	TRBJ2-7	TRBD2	TRBV6-5	NA	CASSISGSFYEQYF	TGTGCCAGCAGTATTAGCGGGTCGTTCTACGAGCAGTACTTC
13	TRBJ2-7	NA	TRBV29-1	NA	CSVLSALSYEQYF	TGCAGCGTTTTATCCGCTCTCTCCTACGAGCAGTACTTC
15	TRBJ2-3	TRBD1	TRBV9	NA	CASSTQGALQDTQYF	TGTGCCAGCAGCACACAGGGGGCTTTACAAGATACGCAGTATTTT
13	TRBJ1-6	NA	TRBV7-3	NA	CASSFDSDSPLHF	TGTGCCAGCAGCTTCGACAGCGATTCACCCCTCCACTTT
17	TRBJ2-1	NA	TRBV9	NA	CASSGSDSASSYNEQFF	TGTGCCAGCAGCGGATCGGACAGTGCAAGCTCCTACAATGAGCAGTTCTTC
15	TRBJ2-1	NA	TRBV4-2	NA	CASSQVRGAHNEQFF	TGTGCCAGCAGCCAAGTCAGGGGGGCCCACAATGAGCAGTTCTTC
16	TRBJ2-3	TRBD1	TRBV6-1	NA	CASSERDREDGDTQYF	TGTGCCAGCAGTGAAAGGGACAGGGAAGATGGAGATACGCAGTATTTT
17	TRBJ2-3	TRBD2	TRBV29-1	NA	CSVVSPSGRAPPDTQYF	TGCAGCGTTGTATCGCCTAGCGGGAGGGCCCCGCCAGATACGCAGTATTTT
17	TRBJ2-1	TRBD2	TRBV11-2	NA	CASSLDGTSGVNNEQFF	TGTGCCAGCAGCTTAGACGGGACTAGCGGGGTGAACAATGAGCAGTTCTTC
13	TRBJ2-7	TRBD1	TRBV27	NA	CASSFTGDHEQYF	TGTGCCAGCAGTTTCACAGGGGACCACGAGCAGTACTTC
14	TRBJ1-2	NA	TRBV14	NA	CASSQEGGPDGYTF	TGTGCCAGCAGCCAAGAAGGGGGGCCGGATGGCTACACCTTC
15	TRBJ2-7	NA	TRBV19	NA	CASSILAESSYEQYF	TGTGCCAGTAGTATCTTAGCGGAAAGCTCCTACGAGCAGTACTTC
13	TRBJ1-5	TRBD1	TRBV2	once	CASQGASNQPQHF	TGTGCCAGCCAGGGGGCGAGCAATCAGCCCCAGCATTTT
12	TRBJ1-1	NA	TRBV11-1	many	CASSGGGVEAFF	TGTGCCAGCAGCGGAGGTGGGGTTGAAGCTTTCTTT
9	TRBJ2-7	NA	TRBV23-1	NA	CASSHQGGF	TGCGCCAGCAGTCACCAGGGGGGCTTC
16	TRBJ2-1	NA	TRBV27	once	CASSLVGQLVNNEQFF	TGTGCCAGCAGTTTAGTAGGTCAGTTGGTAAACAATGAGCAGTTCTTC
15	TRBJ1-2	NA	TRBV4-2	once	CASSRNVDFNYGYTF	TGTGCCAGCAGCCGAAACGTCGACTTCAACTATGGCTACACCTTC
11	TRBJ2-7	NA	TRBV10-3	NA	CAISESLEQYF	TGTGCCATCAGTGAGTCTCTTGAGCAGTACTTC